A selection of T cell receptor beta chains follows, all from one sample in a study of cytomegalovirus exposure and HLA in healthy donors. Clones were sequenced by immunoSEQ multiplex PCR, and TCRdb holds only the in-frame ones, with some missing. The sample carries around 250,000 clones, over 70% recorded once. Material: PBMCs. All receptors derive from an older woman in good health and CMV-seropositive. Each CDR3 is given with its conserved first and last residue. D genes are given only for firm matches. Clone size is given for some rows only: seen once, a few or many times, or a class if the clone is expanded.

j_call v_call d_call clone_size cdr3_aa cdr3_nt
TRBJ2-3 TRBV5-6 TRBD2 NA CASGQREGPPDTQYF TGTGCCAGCGGTCAGCGGGAGGGCCCCCCAGATACGCAGTATTTT
TRBJ1-3 TRBV5-1 TRBD1 NA CASKTATGNSGNTIYF TGCGCCAGCAAAACCGCGACAGGGAACTCTGGAAACACCATATATTTT
TRBJ2-5 TRBV7-7 NA NA CASSSRGGQQETQYF TGTGCCAGCAGCTCACGGGGGGGACAGCAAGAGACCCAGTACTTC
TRBJ2-7 TRBV30 NA NA CAWSRQGGYEQYF TGTGCCTGGAGTAGACAAGGAGGGTACGAGCAGTACTTC
TRBJ2-3 TRBV7-9 TRBD2 NA CASGKAGEAADTQYF TGTGCCAGCGGAAAAGCGGGAGAGGCGGCAGATACGCAGTATTTT
TRBJ1-5 TRBV9 NA NA CASSVGGSQGPQHF TGTGCCAGCAGCGTAGGCGGCTCCCAGGGTCCCCAGCATTTT
TRBJ2-3 TRBV7-2 NA NA CASSLARGWLTDTQYF TGTGCCAGCAGCTTAGCCCGCGGGTGGCTCACAGATACGCAGTATTTT
TRBJ1-1 TRBV7-9 NA few CASSLGEGEAFF TGTGCCAGCAGCTTAGGGGAGGGTGAAGCTTTCTTT
TRBJ2-5 TRBV11-2 TRBD2 NA CASSLGLAVQETQYF TGTGCCAGCAGCTTGGGACTAGCGGTTCAAGAGACCCAGTACTTC
TRBJ1-4 TRBV5-1 NA NA CASSREHQSEKLFF TGCGCCAGCAGCCGGGAGCATCAGAGTGAAAAACTGTTTTTT
TRBJ1-5 TRBV2 TRBD1 NA CASRTDRGGNQPQHF TGTGCCAGCAGGACAGACAGGGGAGGGAATCAGCCCCAGCATTTT
TRBJ2-3 TRBV11-3 TRBD2 NA CASSPGTSGGTDTQYF TGTGCCAGCAGCCCCGGGACTAGCGGGGGGACAGATACGCAGTATTTT
TRBJ1-4 TRBV11-2 NA NA CASSLTNNEKLFF TGTGCCAGCAGCTTAACTAATAATGAAAAACTGTTTTTT
TRBJ2-3 TRBV5-1 NA NA CASSSRRETDTQYF TGCGCCAGCAGCTCGAGAAGAGAGACAGATACGCAGTATTTT
TRBJ1-2 TRBV6-5 NA NA CASSSLDRIYGYTF TGTGCCAGCAGCTCCCTAGACAGAATTTATGGCTACACCTTC
TRBJ2-1 TRBV2 NA NA CASSADGSSYNEQFF TGTGCCAGCAGTGCCGACGGGAGCTCCTACAATGAGCAGTTCTTC
TRBJ1-2 TRBV27 NA NA CASSSSANYGYTF TGTGCCAGCAGTTCGTCCGCTAACTATGGCTACACCTTC
TRBJ2-2 TRBV5-1 NA NA CASSLASRTNTGELFF TGCGCCAGCAGCTTGGCCTCTAGGACAAACACCGGGGAGCTGTTTTTT
TRBJ2-7 TRBV5-3 NA NA CARTTPGPAATSYEQYF TGTGCCAGAACCACACCCGGTCCAGCGGCGACCTCCTACGAGCAGTACTTC
TRBJ2-7 TRBV5-5 NA few CASSLGLEGYEQYF TGTGCCAGCAGCTTGGGACTAGAGGGCTACGAGCAGTACTTC
TRBJ2-5 TRBV4-1 TRBD1 NA CASSQEGTGEETQYF TGCGCCAGCAGCCAAGAGGGGACAGGGGAAGAGACCCAGTACTTC
TRBJ2-5 TRBV4-2 NA NA CASSHALAGETQYF TGTGCCAGCAGCCACGCTCTAGCTGGGGAGACCCAGTACTTC
TRBJ2-3 TRBV28 TRBD1 NA CASSSPGTGVDTQYF TGTGCCAGCAGTTCCCCAGGGACAGGGGTGGATACGCAGTATTTT